The TCR beta chain described here comes from a study of blood T cell repertoires in COVID-19. Study information: Acute and convalescent COVID-19 samples came from the United States, Italy and Spain.

This CDR3 has 15 residues. Trimming took 2 bases from V and 3 from J, leaving 11 bases between them. CDR1 and CDR2 from the germline V gene are KGHSH and LQKENI. Using immunoSEQ multiplex PCR, the repertoire was profiled, and TCRdb retains in-frame clones only, with some absent. The sample yields about 240,000 clones, roughly 86% seen once. Individuals drawn from 24 US areas were about 18 to 100 years old. Participant-given clinical history determined each cohort assignment. The origin of this receptor is a woman between 35 and 50 years old with acute COVID-19. J is TRBJ1-5 and V is TRBV18; no reliable D call. The sequenced sample consisted of PBMCs or T cells enriched from blood (not recorded which). The CDR3 nucleotides read TGTGCCAGCTCACCAGACGGAGAAAACAATCAGCCCCAGCATTTT. Translation: CASSPDGENNQPQHF.